What follows describes a single T cell receptor (beta chain). No conserved phenylalanine or tryptophan is present at the end of the CDR3, so a read error is the likely explanation. No DNA is shown, since the ends of the CDR3 on it are uncertain; the CDR3 is the one TCRdb lists. The data are from a study of metastatic and nonmetastatic thyroid tumors. Patients had received no treatment of any kind before thyroid surgery. Authors' processing steps: Building a distant-metastasis classifier for papillary thyroid cancer drew on CDR3 differences across clinicopathological groups. TCRdb re-called clones via MiXCR from the PCR reads. The V and J calls come from TCRdb's annotation, not from the publication. The sample contains several thousand clones, roughly 14% of which appear only once. The source of this sequence is a female donor with papillary thyroid cancer or a benign thyroid nodule (not recorded which). Some clones in this sample may be carry-over from other donors' samples. The sample was blood.

The chain's CDR3 is CSALATGGLNTEALL. This sequence joins TRBV20-1 and TRBJ1-1. The CDR3 comprises 15 residues, both ends counted. Germline loops: CDR1 DFQATT, CDR2 SNEGSKA (reference sequence).